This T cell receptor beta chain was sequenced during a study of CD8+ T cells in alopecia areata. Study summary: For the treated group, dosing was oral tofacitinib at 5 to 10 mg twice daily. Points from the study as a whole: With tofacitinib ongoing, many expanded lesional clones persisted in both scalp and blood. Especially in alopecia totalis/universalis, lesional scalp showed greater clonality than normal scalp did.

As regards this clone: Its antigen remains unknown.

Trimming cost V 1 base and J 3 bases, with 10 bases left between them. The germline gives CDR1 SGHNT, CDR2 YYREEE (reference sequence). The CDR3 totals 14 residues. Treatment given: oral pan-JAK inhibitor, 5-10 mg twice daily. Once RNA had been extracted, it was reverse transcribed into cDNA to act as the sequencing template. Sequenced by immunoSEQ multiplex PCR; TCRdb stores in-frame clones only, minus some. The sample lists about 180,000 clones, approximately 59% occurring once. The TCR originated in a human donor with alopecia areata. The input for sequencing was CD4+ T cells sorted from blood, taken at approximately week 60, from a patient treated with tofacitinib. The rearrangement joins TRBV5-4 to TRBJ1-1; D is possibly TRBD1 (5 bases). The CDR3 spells CASSLRSGDTEAFF. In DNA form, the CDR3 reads TGTGCCAGCAGCTTGCGTTCGGGGGACACTGAAGCTTTCTTT. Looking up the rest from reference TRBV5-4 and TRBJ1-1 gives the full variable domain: ETGVTQSPTHLIKTRGQQVTLRCSSQSGHNTVSWYQQALGQGPQFIFQYYREEENGRGNFPPRFSGLQFPNYSSELNVNALELDDSALYLCASSLRSGDTEAFFGQGTRLTVV.